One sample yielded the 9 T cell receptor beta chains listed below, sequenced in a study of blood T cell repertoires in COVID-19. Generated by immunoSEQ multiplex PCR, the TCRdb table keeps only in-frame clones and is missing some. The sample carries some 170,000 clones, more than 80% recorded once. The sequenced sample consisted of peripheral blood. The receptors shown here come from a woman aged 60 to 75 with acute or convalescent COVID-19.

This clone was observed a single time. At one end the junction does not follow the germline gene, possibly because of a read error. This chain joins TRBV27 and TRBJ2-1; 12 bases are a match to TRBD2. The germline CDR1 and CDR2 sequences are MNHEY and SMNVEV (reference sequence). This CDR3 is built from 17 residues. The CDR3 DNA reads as TGTGCCAGCCGTTTTGCCCTACTAGCGGGAGGCTACAATGAGCAGTTCTTC. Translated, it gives CASRFALLAGGYNEQFF.

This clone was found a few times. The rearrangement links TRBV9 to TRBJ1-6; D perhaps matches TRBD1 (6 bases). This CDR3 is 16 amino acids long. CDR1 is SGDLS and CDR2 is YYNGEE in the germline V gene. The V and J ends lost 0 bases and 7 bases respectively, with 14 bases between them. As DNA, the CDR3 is TGTGCCAGCAGCGTAGCGAGCGACAGGCAAAATTCACCCCTCCACTTT. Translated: CASSVASDRQNSPLHF.

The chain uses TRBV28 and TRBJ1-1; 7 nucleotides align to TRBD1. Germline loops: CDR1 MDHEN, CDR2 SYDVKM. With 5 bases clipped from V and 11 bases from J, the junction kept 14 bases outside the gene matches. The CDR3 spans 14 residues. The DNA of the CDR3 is TGTGCCAGCAGTCAGACAGGGTTTGACCCGGGCGCTTTCTTT. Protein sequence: CASSQTGFDPGAFF.

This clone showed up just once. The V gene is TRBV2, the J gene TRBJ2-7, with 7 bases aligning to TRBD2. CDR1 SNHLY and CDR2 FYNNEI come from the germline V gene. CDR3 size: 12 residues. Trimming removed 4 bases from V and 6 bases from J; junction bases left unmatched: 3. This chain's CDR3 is CASSAGLGEQYV. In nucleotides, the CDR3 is TGTGCCAGCAGTGCAGGACTAGGCGAGCAGTACGTC.

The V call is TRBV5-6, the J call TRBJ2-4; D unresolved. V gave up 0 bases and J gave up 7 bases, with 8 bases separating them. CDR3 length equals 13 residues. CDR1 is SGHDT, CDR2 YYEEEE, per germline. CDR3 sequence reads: CASSLGAVNIQYF. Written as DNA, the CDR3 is TGTGCCAGCAGCTTGGGTGCAGTGAACATTCAGTACTTC.

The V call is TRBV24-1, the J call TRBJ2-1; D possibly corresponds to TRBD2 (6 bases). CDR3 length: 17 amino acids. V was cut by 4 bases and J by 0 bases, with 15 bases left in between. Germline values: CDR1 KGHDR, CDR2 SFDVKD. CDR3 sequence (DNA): TGTGCCACCAGTGACTCCCCCGGGCGGGGCTCCTACAATGAGCAGTTCTTC. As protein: CATSDSPGRGSYNEQFF.

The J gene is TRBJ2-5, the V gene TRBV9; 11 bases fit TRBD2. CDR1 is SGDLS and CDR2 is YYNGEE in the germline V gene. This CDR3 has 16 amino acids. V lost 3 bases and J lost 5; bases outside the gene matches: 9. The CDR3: CASSARLAGGGETQYF. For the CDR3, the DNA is TGTGCCAGCAGCGCCCGCCTAGCGGGAGGCGGGGAGACCCAGTACTTC. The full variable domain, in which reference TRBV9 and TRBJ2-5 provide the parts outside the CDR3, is DSGVTQTPKHLITATGQRVTLRCSPRSGDLSVYWYQQSLDQGLQFLIQYYNGEERAKGNILERFSAQQFPDLHSELNLSSLELGDSALYFCASSARLAGGGETQYFGPGTRLLVL.

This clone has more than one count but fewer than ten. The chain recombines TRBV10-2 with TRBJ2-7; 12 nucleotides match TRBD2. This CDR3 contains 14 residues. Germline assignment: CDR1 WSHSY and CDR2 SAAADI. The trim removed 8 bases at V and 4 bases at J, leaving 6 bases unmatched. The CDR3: CASGETSGGYEQYF. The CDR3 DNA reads TGCGCCAGCGGAGAGACTAGCGGGGGTTACGAGCAGTACTTC.

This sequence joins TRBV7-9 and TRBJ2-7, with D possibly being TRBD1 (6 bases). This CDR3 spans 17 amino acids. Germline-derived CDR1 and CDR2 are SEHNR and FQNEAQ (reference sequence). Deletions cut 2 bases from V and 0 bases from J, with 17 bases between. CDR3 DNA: TGTGCCAGCAGCTTATATTCTGCGACAGGCTACTCCTACGAGCAGTACTTC. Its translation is CASSLYSATGYSYEQYF.